This TCR beta chain was identified during a study of blood T cell repertoires in COVID-19. Germline CDR1 reads SGHRS; CDR2 reads YFSETQ. The J segment lost 3 bases and the V segment lost 1 base, leaving 5 bases of the junction unmatched. This CDR3 contains 16 residues. The protocol was immunoSEQ multiplex PCR, while the TCRdb copy is restricted to in-frame clones and leaves out a portion. The sample consists of 140,000 to 150,000 clones, around 73% of them appearing once. The sequence came from a woman aged 50 to 60 who had recovered from COVID-19. Sequencing was done on a sample of PBMCs or T cells enriched from blood (not recorded which). V gene TRBV5-1 combines with J gene TRBJ2-1, with 9 bases aligning to TRBD2. Here the CDR3 reads CASSLPSGGIYNEQFF. For the CDR3, the DNA is TGCGCCAGCAGCTTGCCCAGCGGGGGGATCTACAATGAGCAGTTCTTC.